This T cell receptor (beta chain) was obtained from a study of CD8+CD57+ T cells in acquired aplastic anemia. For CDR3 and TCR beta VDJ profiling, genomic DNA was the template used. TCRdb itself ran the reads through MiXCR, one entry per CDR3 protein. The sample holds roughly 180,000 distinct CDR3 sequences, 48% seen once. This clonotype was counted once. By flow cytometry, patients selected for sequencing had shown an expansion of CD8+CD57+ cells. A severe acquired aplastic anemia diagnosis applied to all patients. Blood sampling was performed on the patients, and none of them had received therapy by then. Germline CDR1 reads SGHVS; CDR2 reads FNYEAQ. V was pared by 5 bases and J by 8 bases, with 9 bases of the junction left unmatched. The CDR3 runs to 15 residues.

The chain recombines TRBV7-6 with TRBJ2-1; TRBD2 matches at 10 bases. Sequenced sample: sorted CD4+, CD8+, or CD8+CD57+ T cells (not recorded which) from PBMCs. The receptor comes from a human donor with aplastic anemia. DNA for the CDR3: TGTGCCAGCAGCGCCGTACTAGCGGGAAGAGATGAGCAGTTCTTC. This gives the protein CASSAVLAGRDEQFF.